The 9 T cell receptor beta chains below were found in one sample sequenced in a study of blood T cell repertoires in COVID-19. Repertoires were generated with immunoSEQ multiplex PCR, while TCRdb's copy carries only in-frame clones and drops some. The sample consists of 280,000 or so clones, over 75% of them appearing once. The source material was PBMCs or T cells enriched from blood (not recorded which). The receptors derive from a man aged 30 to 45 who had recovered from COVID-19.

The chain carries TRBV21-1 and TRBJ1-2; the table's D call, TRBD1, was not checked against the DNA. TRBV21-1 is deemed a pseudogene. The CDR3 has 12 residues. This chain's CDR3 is CASSTGQRNYTF. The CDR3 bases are TGTGCCAGCAGCACGGGACAGCGAAACTACACCTTC.

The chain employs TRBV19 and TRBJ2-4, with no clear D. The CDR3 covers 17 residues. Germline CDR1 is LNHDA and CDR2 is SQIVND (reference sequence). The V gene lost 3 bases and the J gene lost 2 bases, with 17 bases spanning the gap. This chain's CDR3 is CASSMGLPRSTKNIQYF. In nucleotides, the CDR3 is TGTGCCAGTAGTATGGGCCTCCCCAGGTCGACCAAAAACATTCAGTACTTC.

CDR3 in DNA: TGTGCCAGCAGTGCCTCGGGACAGGGACTGGGGGAGACCCAGTACTTC. Its translation is CASSASGQGLGETQYF. The V gene is TRBV25-1, the J gene TRBJ2-5; 9 bases map to TRBD1. V was clipped by 4 bases and J by 5 bases; unmatched bases: 11. Germline CDR1 and CDR2: MGHDK and SYGVNS. The CDR3 consists of 16 residues.

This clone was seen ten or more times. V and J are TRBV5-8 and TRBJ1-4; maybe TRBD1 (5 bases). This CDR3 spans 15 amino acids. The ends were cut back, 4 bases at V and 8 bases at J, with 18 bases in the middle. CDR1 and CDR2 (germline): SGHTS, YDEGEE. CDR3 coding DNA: TGTGCCAGCAGCGTTGGTACGGGGGATGAAGAAAAACTGTTTTTT. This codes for CASSVGTGDEEKLFF.

The CDR3 DNA is TGTGCCAGCAGCTCAGGGACAACCCCTAACTATGGCTACACCTTC. Residues: CASSSGTTPNYGYTF. The V gene is TRBV5-6, the J gene TRBJ1-2, with a tentative D call TRBD1 (6 bases). The CDR3 runs to 15 residues. V lost 3 bases to trimming and J lost 0 bases, with 12 bases between them. Germline V gene lookup returns CDR1 SGHDT and CDR2 YYEEEE. Full variable domain (outside the CDR3, taken from reference TRBV5-6 and TRBJ1-2): DAGVTQSPTHLIKTRGQQVTLRCSPKSGHDTVSWYQQALGQGPQFIFQYYEEEERQRGNFPDRFSGHQFPNYSSELNVNALLLGDSALYLCASSSGTTPNYGYTFGSGTRLTVV.

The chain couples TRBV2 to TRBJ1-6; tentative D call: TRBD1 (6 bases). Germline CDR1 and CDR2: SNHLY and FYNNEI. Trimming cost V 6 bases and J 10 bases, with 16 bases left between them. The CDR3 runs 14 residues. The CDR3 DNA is TGTGCCAGCAGGGAGAGAGGGGGACAATCACCCCTCCACTTT. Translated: CASRERGGQSPLHF.

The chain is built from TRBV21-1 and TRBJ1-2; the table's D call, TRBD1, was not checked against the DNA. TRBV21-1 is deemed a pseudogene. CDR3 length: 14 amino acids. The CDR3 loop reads CASSIPPGRRGYTF. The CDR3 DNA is TGTGCCAGCAGCATCCCCCCAGGGCGGCGGGGCTACACCTTC.

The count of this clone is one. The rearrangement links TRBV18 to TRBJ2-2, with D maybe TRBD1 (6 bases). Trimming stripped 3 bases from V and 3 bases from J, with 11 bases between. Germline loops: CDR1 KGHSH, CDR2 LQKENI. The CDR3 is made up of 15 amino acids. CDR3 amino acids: CASSPPWGHTGELFF. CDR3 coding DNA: TGTGCCAGCTCACCGCCGTGGGGGCACACCGGGGAGCTGTTTTTT.

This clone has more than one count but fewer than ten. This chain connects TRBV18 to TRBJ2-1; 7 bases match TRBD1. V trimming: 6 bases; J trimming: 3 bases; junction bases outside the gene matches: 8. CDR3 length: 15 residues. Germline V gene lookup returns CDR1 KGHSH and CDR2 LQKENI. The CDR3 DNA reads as TGTGCCAGCTCCCAACCCAGGACAGGCTACAATGAGCAGTTCTTC. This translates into CASSQPRTGYNEQFF. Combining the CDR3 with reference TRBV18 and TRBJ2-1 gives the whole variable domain NAGVMQNPRHLVRRRGQEARLRCSPMKGHSHVYWYRQLPEEGLKFMVYLQKENIIDESGMPKERFSAEFPKEGPSILRIQQVVRGDSAAYFCASSQPRTGYNEQFFGPGTRLTVL.